The next 22 T cell receptor beta chains were all read from a single sample in a study of T-cell memory formation after mild COVID-19. TCRdb re-analysed the 5' RACE reads in MiXCR, keeping a single row per CDR3 protein. The table records 150,000 or so distinct CDR3 sequences, about a third of them present only once. Specimen: PBMCs or a T cell subset sorted from them (not recorded which). The receptors were sampled from an adult woman who had mild COVID-19 (a few samples of this study predate the infection). Cell type and time point are not known.

The sample holds a few counts of this clonotype. The rearrangement uses TRBV7-6 and TRBJ1-2, with 7 bases matching TRBD1. Per germline, CDR1 SGHVS and CDR2 FNYEAQ. The CDR3 contains 12 residues. J was trimmed by 8 bases and V by 5 bases; bases with no gene match: 5. The chain's CDR3 is CASSTGQVGYTF. CDR3 DNA sequence: TGTGCCAGCAGCACCGGACAGGTCGGCTACACCTTC.

This chain uses TRBV29-1 with TRBJ1-1; TRBD1 might be the D (6 bases). Trimming stripped 6 bases from V and 2 bases from J, with 16 bases between. The CDR3 loop spans 14 amino acids. Germline V gene lookup returns CDR1 SQVTM and CDR2 ANQGSEA. Written as DNA, the CDR3 is TGCAGCGTCGTGGACAGATGGAAAAACACTGAAGCTTTCTTT. This sequence encodes CSVVDRWKNTEAFF.

The V and J genes are TRBV2 and TRBJ2-7; D is uncertain. The length of the CDR3 is 15 residues. Germline lookup yields CDR1 SNHLY and CDR2 FYNNEI. V was pared by 2 bases and J by 0 bases, with 11 bases between. The DNA for the CDR3 is TGTGCCAGCAGTGAATCCACAGTCTCCTCCTACGAGCAGTACTTC. This translates into CASSESTVSSYEQYF. The full variable domain, completed using reference TRBV2 and TRBJ2-7, is EPEVTQTPSHQVTQMGQEVILRCVPISNHLYFYWYRQILGQKVEFLVSFYNNEISEKSEIFDDQFSVERPDGSNFTLKIRSTKLEDSAMYFCASSESTVSSYEQYFGPGTRLTVT.

This clonotype was counted between two and nine times. The gene calls are TRBV12-3 or TRBV12-4 and TRBJ2-3; TRBD2 aligns across 7 bases. J gave up 1 base and V 6 bases, and 13 bases lay outside the gene matches. CDR3 length: 17 residues. CDR3 nucleotides: TGTGCCAGCAGGTTCTCACTAGCGCTGACCCGCACAGATACGCAGTATTTT. This codes for CASRFSLALTRTDTQYF.

The chain recombines TRBV6-2 or TRBV6-3 with TRBJ2-1; TRBD2 matches at 11 bases. Losses at the gene ends were 2 bases for V and 6 bases for J; bases not matched to a gene: 9. This CDR3 contains 17 residues. Germline V lookup: CDR1 MNHEY, CDR2 SVGEGT. As DNA, the CDR3 is TGTGCCAGCAGTTACGGGCTAGCGGGAGGTTCGGTCAATGAGCAGTTCTTC. This sequence encodes CASSYGLAGGSVNEQFF.

V usage is TRBV12-3 or TRBV12-4 and J usage is TRBJ1-1, with 10 bases fitting TRBD1. Trimming at V came to 5 bases and at J to 1 base, leaving 10 bases not matched to a gene. The CDR3 consists of 17 residues. The chain's CDR3 is CASSKSGTGAKNTEAFF. The CDR3, as DNA: TGTGCCAGCAGTAAATCTGGGACAGGGGCCAAGAACACTGAAGCTTTCTTT.

The CDR3 DNA reads TGCGCCAGCAGCTGGAATGATAACACAGATACGCAGTATTTT. Residues: CASSWNDNTDTQYF. V is TRBV5-1 and J is TRBJ2-3; D is uncertain. CDR1 SGHRS and CDR2 YFSETQ come from the germline V gene. This CDR3 is 14 amino acids long. Trimming left V 3 bases short and J 2 bases short, with 10 bases between.

The chain links TRBV27 to TRBJ2-7; 10 bases line up with TRBD1. CDR1 MNHEY and CDR2 SMNVEV come from the germline V gene (reference sequence). The CDR3 is made up of 15 amino acids. V lost 5 bases to trimming and J lost 0 bases; unmatched junction nucleotides: 4. The CDR3 spells CASSPWTGGSYEQYF. The CDR3 DNA is TGTGCCAGCAGTCCGTGGACAGGGGGCTCCTACGAGCAGTACTTC.

The V gene is TRBV4-1, the J gene TRBJ2-5; tentatively, D is TRBD1 (5 bases). CDR3 length: 14 residues. The germline CDR1 and CDR2 sequences are MGHRA and YSYEKL. The V and J ends lost 4 bases and 3 bases respectively, with 12 bases between them. CDR3: CASSPVLGEETQYF. DNA of the CDR3: TGCGCCAGCAGCCCCGTTCTAGGGGAAGAGACCCAGTACTTC.

This clonotype was detected only a few times. The rearrangement links TRBV12-3 or TRBV12-4 to TRBJ2-2; unclear D gene. Trimming removed 3 bases at V and 6 bases at J, with 8 bases between. CDR3 size: 13 residues. The CDR3 sequence: CASSFTVSGELFF. The CDR3 DNA reads as TGTGCCAGCAGTTTCACCGTTTCCGGGGAGCTGTTTTTT.

This clonotype was detected a few times. This chain links TRBV5-1 with TRBJ2-7, with 14 nucleotides matching TRBD2. With 7 bases clipped from V and 2 bases from J, the junction kept 2 bases outside the gene matches. The CDR3 extends over 14 amino acids. Per the germline V gene, CDR1 is SGHRS and CDR2 is YFSETQ. The CDR3 here is CASRLAGGTYEQYF. CDR3 coding DNA: TGCGCCAGCCGACTAGCGGGGGGGACCTACGAGCAGTACTTC.

This clonotype turned up a few times. The chain employs TRBV20-1 and TRBJ1-2; perhaps TRBD1 as D (6 bases). The ends were cut back, 4 bases at V and 8 bases at J, with 20 bases in the middle. The CDR3 is 14 residues long. Germline CDR1 is DFQATT and CDR2 is SNEGSKA (reference sequence). Written as DNA, the CDR3 is TGCAGTGCTACCCCGAACAGGGCTTCGGTCGGCTACACCTTC. As protein: CSATPNRASVGYTF.

This clonotype was recorded at least ten times. The rearrangement joins TRBV3-1 to TRBJ2-7; D is uncertain. The V gene lost 0 bases and the J gene lost 2 bases, with 5 bases spanning the gap. This CDR3 is built from 13 residues. Germline V gene data show CDR1 as LGHDT and CDR2 as YNNKEL (reference sequence). The chain's CDR3 is CASSQDRAYEQYF. CDR3 in DNA: TGTGCCAGCAGCCAAGACAGAGCCTACGAGCAGTACTTC.

The chain carries TRBV7-9 and TRBJ1-2; TRBD1 might be the D (5 bases). Deletions cut 5 bases from V and 1 base from J, with 17 bases between. Per germline, CDR1 SEHNR and CDR2 FQNEAQ (reference sequence). The CDR3 sequence is 16 residues long. CDR3 protein: CASSAQPTVFNYGYTF. CDR3 nucleotides: TGTGCCAGCAGCGCCCAACCGACAGTGTTTAACTATGGCTACACCTTC.

This clonotype turned up a few times. This rearrangement joins TRBV6-2 or TRBV6-3 to TRBJ2-7, with 10 nucleotides matching TRBD2. CDR3 length equals 21 residues. Trimming took 2 bases from V and 2 from J; bases not matched to a gene: 21. Germline V gene data show CDR1 as MNHEY and CDR2 as SVGEGT. CDR3 amino acids: CASSYLPWSSGGPSIPYEQYF. The CDR3 DNA sequence: TGTGCCAGCAGTTACCTTCCTTGGAGTAGCGGGGGGCCCTCGATACCCTACGAGCAGTACTTC.

This rearrangement joins TRBV9 to TRBJ2-5; no clear D gene. With 0 bases removed from V and 5 bases from J, the gap between germline ends came to 17 bases. Per germline, CDR1 SGDLS and CDR2 YYNGEE. The CDR3 has 16 residues. The CDR3 DNA reads TGTGCCAGCAGCGTAGAAGGTGAGAGAGATTGGGAGACCCAGTACTTC. Its protein product is CASSVEGERDWETQYF.

This clonotype was seen a single time. This rearrangement joins TRBV4-1 to TRBJ1-3, with 8 positions matching TRBD1. V was clipped by 4 bases and J by 4 bases; unmatched bases: 3. The germline V gene has CDR1 MGHRA and CDR2 YSYEKL. This CDR3 contains 14 residues. CDR3: CASSPGQEGNTIYF. For the CDR3, the DNA is TGCGCCAGCAGCCCGGGACAGGAGGGAAACACCATATATTTT.

The table lists this clonotype with a few counts. The chain recombines TRBV12-3 or TRBV12-4 with TRBJ2-1, with 10 bases that match TRBD2. Trimming at V came to 6 bases and at J to 13 bases, leaving 9 bases not matched to a gene. The CDR3 extends over 13 amino acids. The CDR3 loop reads CASRLNSGGQQFF. The CDR3 DNA reads TGTGCCAGCAGGCTGAATAGCGGGGGGCAACAGTTCTTC.

There are a few counts of this clonotype. The V call is TRBV20-1, the J call TRBJ1-2; weak D call: TRBD1 (5 bases). This CDR3 comprises 13 residues. CDR1 is DFQATT, CDR2 SNEGSKA, per germline (reference sequence). The ends were cut back, 3 bases at V and 6 bases at J, with 14 bases in the middle. The CDR3: CSASISGMNGYTF. CDR3 bases: TGCAGTGCTAGTATTTCAGGGATGAATGGCTACACCTTC.

This clonotype was observed a handful of times. This chain uses TRBV5-6 with TRBJ1-4, with D maybe TRBD1 (5 bases). Trimming pared 0 bases from V and 2 bases from J, leaving 14 bases between. The CDR3 has 17 residues. Germline CDR1 is SGHDT and CDR2 is YYEEEE. The CDR3 nucleotides read TGTGCCAGCAGCTTGGGCTACGGGACCGCGACTAATGAAAAACTGTTTTTT. Translation gives CASSLGYGTATNEKLFF. The whole variable domain, remainder taken from reference TRBV5-6 and TRBJ1-4, is DAGVTQSPTHLIKTRGQQVTLRCSPKSGHDTVSWYQQALGQGPQFIFQYYEEEERQRGNFPDRFSGHQFPNYSSELNVNALLLGDSALYLCASSLGYGTATNEKLFFGSGTQLSVL.

The genes are TRBV5-1 and TRBJ1-2, with unresolved D. Germline CDR1 and CDR2: SGHRS and YFSETQ. CDR3 length: 14 residues. The V gene lost 0 bases and the J gene lost 1 base, with 7 bases spanning the gap. Written as DNA, the CDR3 is TGCGCCAGCAGCTTGGATGCGGGTAACTATGGCTACACCTTC. Residues: CASSLDAGNYGYTF.

V is TRBV4-3 and J is TRBJ2-7, with 9 positions matching TRBD1. This CDR3 spans 16 amino acids. The junction had 4 bases not matched to a gene; V was cut back by 0 bases and J by 1 base. Per germline, CDR1 LGHNA and CDR2 YSLEER. The CDR3 sequence is CASSQDRDRESYEQYF. CDR3 sequence (DNA): TGCGCCAGCAGCCAAGATAGGGACAGGGAGTCCTACGAGCAGTACTTC.